These 25 T cell receptor beta chains came from one sample sequenced in a study of CD8+ T cells in alopecia areata. Treatment denoted: oral pan-JAK inhibitor, 5-10 mg twice daily. Isolated RNA was reverse transcribed into cDNA used as the sequencing template. Libraries were prepared by immunoSEQ multiplex PCR; TCRdb keeps only in-frame clonotypes and omits some of them. The repertoire holds under 150,000 clones, 50% to 65% seen once, with approximately 3.1% in the top ten. Sequencing used CD4+ T cells sorted from blood, obtained at week 24, from a patient treated with tofacitinib. The origin of the receptors is a human donor with alopecia areata.

The rearrangement uses TRBV4-3 and TRBJ1-2; a weak D match, TRBD1 (6 bases). The germline V gene has CDR1 LGHNA and CDR2 YSLEER. V was cut by 1 base and J by 4 bases, with 16 bases left in between. The CDR3 is made up of 16 amino acids. CDR3 in amino acids: CASSQVLVGGVYGYTF. The DNA for the CDR3 is TGCGCCAGCAGCCAAGTGTTGGTGGGGGGCGTCTATGGCTACACCTTC.

This clone was seen only a few times. The genes are TRBV30 and TRBJ1-1; D ambiguous. CDR3 length equals 12 residues. The germline CDR1 and CDR2 sequences are GTSNPN and SVGIG (reference sequence). V was trimmed by 5 bases and J by 4 bases, leaving 11 bases between them. The CDR3 coding sequence is TGTGCCTGGGGCGGGGAAGTCACTGAAGCTTTCTTT. Amino acids: CAWGGEVTEAFF.

The chain couples TRBV29-1 to TRBJ1-2; 7 bases fit TRBD1. Looked up from germline, CDR1 is SQVTM and CDR2 is ANQGSEA. The CDR3 has 11 amino acids. V trimming: 7 bases; J trimming: 6 bases; junction bases outside the gene matches: 5. The CDR3 DNA reads as TGCAGCGGTACAGGGGTAGATGGCTACACCTTC. It is translated as CSGTGVDGYTF. The variable domain in full, completed from reference TRBV29-1 and TRBJ1-2, reads SAVISQKPSRDICQRGTSLTIQCQVDSQVTMMFWYRQQPGQSLTLIATANQGSEATYESGFVIDKFPISRPNLTFSTLTVSNMSPEDSSIYLCSGTGVDGYTFGSGTRLTVV.

The V and J genes are TRBV7-9 and TRBJ2-5, with D possibly being TRBD1 (5 bases). The CDR3 consists of 15 residues. Germline assignment: CDR1 SEHNR and CDR2 FQNEAQ (reference sequence). The germline V and J ends were trimmed by 2 bases and 5 bases, with 15 bases remaining between them. The CDR3 sequence is CASSLNPGSGETQYF. The CDR3 DNA follows: TGTGCCAGCAGCTTAAACCCAGGGTCTGGGGAGACCCAGTACTTC.

The V and J genes are TRBV30 and TRBJ1-2; maybe TRBD1 (5 bases). The V gene lost 0 bases and the J gene lost 3 bases, with 8 bases spanning the gap. CDR3 size: 13 residues. The germline V gene encodes CDR1 GTSNPN and CDR2 SVGIG (reference sequence). In DNA, the CDR3 is TGTGCCTGGAGTGTAGTAGGGGACTATGGCTACACCTTC. Translated: CAWSVVGDYGYTF.

As DNA, the CDR3 is TGTGCCAGCAGTGATATGTCAGTAGGCCAGGGAGGGACCGGGGAGCTGTTTTTT. Protein sequence: CASSDMSVGQGGTGELFF. This sequence joins TRBV25-1 and TRBJ2-2; 7 bases match TRBD2. The germline V gene encodes CDR1 MGHDK and CDR2 SYGVNS. The CDR3 spans 18 residues. Losses at the gene ends were 3 bases for V and 5 bases for J; bases not matched to a gene: 15.

The chain uses TRBV18 and TRBJ1-1; the D gene is possibly TRBD1 (5 bases). Trimming stripped 3 bases from V and 7 bases from J, with 9 bases between. The CDR3 runs to 12 residues. Germline V lookup: CDR1 KGHSH, CDR2 LQKENI. CDR3 protein: CASSPDSREAFF. The DNA of the CDR3 is TGTGCCAGCTCACCTGACAGCCGTGAAGCTTTCTTT.

A few counts support this clone. The chain carries TRBV29-1 and TRBJ2-1, with TRBD1 identical over 8 bases. The CDR3 contains 13 residues. V lost 7 bases to trimming and J lost 2 bases; unmatched junction nucleotides: 4. Germline V gene sequence: CDR1 SQVTM, CDR2 ANQGSEA. The DNA for the CDR3 is TGCAGCGCCGTACAGGGGGCCTACAATGAGCAGTTCTTC. Protein sequence: CSAVQGAYNEQFF.

The V gene is TRBV27, the J gene TRBJ1-6; D may be TRBD1 (5 bases). The CDR3 extends over 13 amino acids. The V end was cut by 5 bases, the J end by 10 bases, with 12 bases between. Germline CDR1 MNHEY, CDR2 SMNVEV (reference sequence). Here the CDR3 DNA reads TGTGCCAGCAGTCCCGCAGCAGGGTCACCCCTCCACTTT. Its protein product is CASSPAAGSPLHF.

The chain joins TRBV27 to TRBJ2-2; TRBD1 is a possible D gene (6 bases). Trimming cost V 6 bases and J 9 bases, with 11 bases left between them. Germline V gene data show CDR1 as MNHEY and CDR2 as SMNVEV (reference sequence). CDR3 length: 12 amino acids. CDR3 sequence: CASSQQGRELFF. The CDR3 DNA is TGTGCCAGCAGCCAACAGGGCAGGGAGCTGTTTTTT.

This rearrangement joins TRBV5-4 to TRBJ2-3; TRBD1 aligns across 10 bases. Trimming at V came to 7 bases and at J to 1 base, leaving 0 bases not matched to a gene. The CDR3 runs 13 residues. Germline-derived CDR1 and CDR2 are SGHNT and YYREEE (reference sequence). The CDR3 DNA is TGTGCCAGCGGGACAGGGGGCACAGATACGCAGTATTTT. Protein sequence: CASGTGGTDTQYF.

The chain joins TRBV7-2 to TRBJ2-2, with D tentatively TRBD1 or TRBD2 (5 bases each). Looked up from germline, CDR1 is SGHTA and CDR2 is FQGNSA. V dropped 1 base and J dropped 1 base, with 13 bases sitting between them. This CDR3 region has 17 residues. In nucleotides, the CDR3 is TGTGCCAGCAGCTTAGAGTCGGGACCATTGAACACCGGGGAGCTGTTTTTT. Translating it yields CASSLESGPLNTGELFF.

This chain joins TRBV29-1 and TRBJ1-1, with D unclear. V gave up 2 bases and J gave up 1 base, with 11 bases separating them. Germline CDR1 and CDR2: SQVTM and ANQGSEA. CDR3 length: 14 amino acids. CDR3 amino acids: CSVEFRLKNTEAFF. Written as DNA, the CDR3 is TGCAGCGTTGAATTCAGGCTTAAGAACACTGAAGCTTTCTTT.

This clone was picked up a small number of times. The chain has TRBV30 and TRBJ1-6; D may be TRBD1 (5 bases). Trimming took off 3 bases at V and 7 bases at J, with 22 bases between the two ends. This CDR3 region has 17 residues. Germline loops: CDR1 GTSNPN, CDR2 SVGIG (reference sequence). The CDR3 DNA follows: TGTGCCTGGAGCCGAAGGGGTGACTCCCGAAGGAATTCACCCCTCCACTTT. Translating it yields CAWSRRGDSRRNSPLHF.

The CDR3 spells CASLGQTQYF. The CDR3 nucleotides read TGTGCCAGCCTGGGACAGACCCAGTACTTC. The chain has TRBV6-6 and TRBJ2-5, with D perhaps TRBD1 or TRBD2 (5 bases each). Trimming shortened V by 8 bases and J by 6 bases, and 7 bases separated the two germline ends. The CDR3 contains 10 residues. Germline CDR1 is MNHNY and CDR2 is SVGAGI (reference sequence).

This clone was observed a few times. V usage is TRBV29-1 and J usage is TRBJ2-1; D may be TRBD1 (7 bases). This CDR3 region has 15 residues. Germline loops: CDR1 SQVTM, CDR2 ANQGSEA. With 4 bases removed from V and 4 bases from J, the gap between germline ends came to 17 bases. The CDR3 is CSVATQGGQYNEQFF. The DNA for the CDR3 is TGCAGCGTTGCCACGCAGGGGGGACAGTACAATGAGCAGTTCTTC.

This clone was recorded a few times. The chain joins TRBV7-8 to TRBJ1-4, with TRBD1 as a possible D gene (5 bases). V dropped 3 bases and J dropped 3 bases, with 11 bases sitting between them. From germline, CDR1 is SGHVS and CDR2 FQNEAQ. The CDR3 sequence is 15 residues long. The CDR3 DNA sequence: TGTGCCAGCAGCTTGGTCACAGGACCTAATGAAAAACTGTTTTTT. Protein sequence: CASSLVTGPNEKLFF.

This clone has just a few counts. J is TRBJ1-5 and V is TRBV6-5; TRBD1 might be the D (6 bases). CDR3 length: 13 residues. The V gene's germline CDR1 is MNHEY and CDR2 SVGAGI. Trimming left V 7 bases short and J 3 bases short, with 10 bases between. As DNA, the CDR3 is TGTGCCAGCACGACAGGCAACAATCAGCCCCAGCATTTT. It specifies CASTTGNNQPQHF.

This clone was seen once. The V and J genes are TRBV5-1 and TRBJ2-3; 10 bases match TRBD2. With V trimmed by 4 bases and J by 4 bases, 6 bases remained unmatched. Germline V gene sequence: CDR1 SGHRS, CDR2 YFSETQ. This CDR3 is built from 15 residues. The DNA for the CDR3 is TGCGCCAGCAGCCGTATTAGCGGGGGGTCAGATACGCAGTATTTT. This encodes CASSRISGGSDTQYF.

V usage is TRBV7-2 and J usage is TRBJ1-1; 7 bases match TRBD1. The germline V gene has CDR1 SGHTA and CDR2 FQGNSA. Germline trimming cut 6 bases from V and 3 bases from J; bases unmatched to any gene: 10. This CDR3 is built from 15 residues. CDR3 protein: CASSPLQGIHTEAFF. The CDR3 DNA is TGTGCCAGCAGTCCATTACAGGGGATACACACTGAAGCTTTCTTT.

The gene calls are TRBV7-9 and TRBJ1-6; D not certain. The CDR3 is made up of 13 amino acids. Trimming removed 2 bases from V and 9 bases from J, with 8 bases in between. The germline gives CDR1 SEHNR, CDR2 FQNEAQ (reference sequence). The CDR3, as DNA: TGTGCCAGCAGCTTAAGGGCCGGTTCACCCCTCCACTTT. Its protein product is CASSLRAGSPLHF. The whole variable domain, remainder taken from reference TRBV7-9 and TRBJ1-6, is DTGVSQNPRHKITKRGQNVTFRCDPISEHNRLYWYRQTLGQGPEFLTYFQNEAQLEKSRLLSDRFSAERPKGSFSTLEIQRTEQGDSAMYLCASSLRAGSPLHFGNGTRLTVT.

The CDR3 nucleotides are TGTGCCAGCAGTTACGCCGGGACAGGGTCGTTTGGCTACACCTTC. Protein sequence: CASSYAGTGSFGYTF. The chain is built from TRBV6-5 and TRBJ1-2, with 9 bases fitting TRBD1. Germline CDR1 MNHEY, CDR2 SVGAGI. The ends lost 2 bases at V and 7 bases at J; junction bases unmatched: 8. The length of the CDR3 is 15 residues.

With regard to this clone: The junction shows a germline mismatch at one end, possibly a read error. The chain joins TRBV7-7 to TRBJ2-3, with D unclear. Germline V gives CDR1 SSHAT, CDR2 FNYEAQ (reference sequence). The CDR3 is made up of 13 amino acids. CDR3 amino acids: CASSRQPTDTQYF. The CDR3 DNA reads as TGTGCTAGCAGCCGCCAGCCCACAGATACGCAGTATTTT.

The V call is TRBV9, the J call TRBJ2-5; 7 bases align to TRBD2. The CDR3 is made up of 15 amino acids. CDR1 is SGDLS and CDR2 is YYNGEE in the germline V gene. The junction had 8 bases not matched to a gene; V was cut back by 4 bases and J by 2 bases. The CDR3 protein is CASSPQAGVQETQYF. The DNA for the CDR3 is TGTGCCAGCAGCCCACAGGCGGGGGTACAAGAGACCCAGTACTTC. Based on the CDR3 plus reference TRBV9 and TRBJ2-5, the full variable domain is DSGVTQTPKHLITATGQRVTLRCSPRSGDLSVYWYQQSLDQGLQFLIQYYNGEERAKGNILERFSAQQFPDLHSELNLSSLELGDSALYFCASSPQAGVQETQYFGPGTRLLVL.

The chain combines TRBV20-1 with TRBJ2-7; D remains unclear. The V gene's germline CDR1 is DFQATT and CDR2 SNEGSKA (reference sequence). The CDR3 sequence is 11 residues long. With 0 bases removed from V and 6 bases from J, the gap between germline ends came to 6 bases. The CDR3 reads CSARDPPEQYF. The CDR3 bases are TGCAGTGCTAGAGATCCTCCCGAGCAGTACTTC.